The subject of this entry is one T cell receptor (beta chain). Deletions cut 2 bases from V and 4 bases from J, with 8 bases between. CDR1 and CDR2 (germline): MNHEY, SVGAGI. The CDR3 is 13 residues long. This entry belongs to a study of blood T cell repertoires in COVID-19. Turning to the study itself: The study drew acute and convalescent COVID-19 samples from the United States, Italy and Spain. Nucleic acid was either cDNA or gDNA, and it came from T cells, B-cell-depleted T cells, or PBMCs.

Source study methods: Reference gene primer amplification gave estimated nucleated cell counts. Sequencing was performed with immunoSEQ multiplex PCR; in TCRdb, only in-frame clones are kept and a portion is missing. V and J calls and clone size are those listed in that table; D and trimming were worked out from the DNA. This sample has around 300,000 clones, with about nine tenths found just once. The receptor was isolated from a middle-aged woman who had recovered from COVID-19. Material for sequencing was peripheral blood. The chain combines TRBV6-5 with TRBJ1-1, with D hard to call. The CDR3 loop reads CASSYDGSTEAFF. In DNA form, the CDR3 reads TGTGCCAGCAGTTACGACGGGAGCACTGAAGCTTTCTTT.